These 10 T cell receptor beta chains share one sample of origin, sequenced in a study of T cell responses to AZD1222 COVID-19 vaccine. Generated by immunoSEQ multiplex PCR, the TCRdb table keeps only in-frame clones and is missing some. The repertoire holds 100,000 to 150,000 clones, with around 87% as singletons. The specimen comprised peripheral blood, sampled on day 0 of AZD1222 vaccination. Receptor source: an adult in good health.

The chain links TRBV5-1 to TRBJ1-4, with 7 bases aligning to TRBD1. The CDR3 is 16 amino acids. Trimming removed 0 bases from V and 2 bases from J; junction bases left unmatched: 4. Germline V gene data show CDR1 as SGHRS and CDR2 as YFSETQ. Written as DNA, the CDR3 is TGCGCCAGCAGCTTGGTCCCACAGGGGACTAATGAAAAACTGTTTTTT. Its protein is CASSLVPQGTNEKLFF.

This chain links TRBV7-9 with TRBJ1-2; TRBD1 matches 8 bases. Trimming removed 5 bases from V and 4 bases from J; junction bases left unmatched: 3. This CDR3 has 13 residues. Germline CDR1 is SEHNR and CDR2 is FQNEAQ (reference sequence). As DNA, the CDR3 is TGTGCCAGCAGCCGGGGACAGGTCTATGGCTACACCTTC. This encodes CASSRGQVYGYTF.

This clone was counted once. The chain is built from TRBV19 and TRBJ1-5, with D maybe TRBD1 (6 bases). Germline assignment: CDR1 LNHDA and CDR2 SQIVND (reference sequence). The CDR3 extends over 13 amino acids. Between the trimmed V and J ends, which lost 4 bases and 5 bases, there was a span of 9 bases. The CDR3 reads CASSNPGDQPQHF. CDR3 nucleotide sequence: TGTGCCAGTAGTAACCCAGGGGATCAGCCCCAGCATTTT. Full variable domain (missing parts from reference TRBV19 and TRBJ1-5): DGGITQSPKYLFRKEGQNVTLSCEQNLNHDAMYWYRQDPGQGLRLIYYSQIVNDFQKGDIAEGYSVSREKKESFPLTVTSAQKNPTAFYLCASSNPGDQPQHFGDGTRLSIL.

The chain carries TRBV7-9 and TRBJ1-5; possible D gene TRBD1, 6 bases. Germline values: CDR1 SEHNR, CDR2 FQNEAQ (reference sequence). Trimming took 1 base from V and 3 from J, leaving 19 bases between them. This CDR3 has 18 amino acids. The CDR3 DNA reads as TGTGCCAGCAGCTTAGGTATTTTGGGACACGACAACAATCAGCCCCAGCATTTT. Protein sequence: CASSLGILGHDNNQPQHF.

This rearrangement joins TRBV5-1 to TRBJ1-2; D not certain. V was shortened by 2 bases and J by 3 bases, with 11 bases between the two germline ends. The CDR3 contains 14 residues. The germline V gene encodes CDR1 SGHRS and CDR2 YFSETQ. The CDR3 nucleotides read TGCGCCAGCAGCTTAGGACCAGCTGACTATGGCTACACCTTC. Protein sequence: CASSLGPADYGYTF.

V is TRBV10-3 and J is TRBJ1-5; 12 bases match TRBD1. The junction had 10 bases not matched to a gene; V was cut back by 10 bases and J by 0 bases. The CDR3 is made up of 17 amino acids. Germline CDR1 is ENHRY and CDR2 is SYGVKD. Written as DNA, the CDR3 is TGTGCCAGCCACCCGGGACAGGGGGCCCCTAGCAATCAGCCCCAGCATTTT. This codes for CASHPGQGAPSNQPQHF.

The chain combines TRBV11-2 with TRBJ2-2; 9 positions match TRBD2. This CDR3 is built from 16 residues. CDR1 is SGHAT and CDR2 is FQNNGV in the germline V gene. The V gene end was trimmed by 6 bases and the J gene end by 6 bases; junction bases not matched to a gene: 11. The CDR3 loop reads CASSIQRGAVAGELFF. CDR3 in DNA: TGTGCCAGCAGTATTCAGCGGGGGGCTGTCGCCGGGGAGCTGTTTTTT.

The J gene is TRBJ2-7, the V gene TRBV20-1; a weak D match, TRBD2 (6 bases). V dropped 6 bases and J dropped 4 bases, with 10 bases sitting between them. Germline V gene lookup returns CDR1 DFQATT and CDR2 SNEGSKA (reference sequence). CDR3 length: 11 amino acids. The CDR3 protein is CSANAGYEQYF. The CDR3 DNA reads TGCAGTGCCAATGCGGGGTACGAGCAGTACTTC.

V and J are TRBV7-9 and TRBJ1-1; maybe TRBD1 (5 bases). The V gene lost 5 bases and the J gene lost 1 base, with 14 bases spanning the gap. In germline, CDR1 is SEHNR, CDR2 FQNEAQ (reference sequence). This CDR3 contains 15 residues. The CDR3 reads CASSPVGGKNTEAFF. The CDR3, as DNA: TGTGCCAGCAGCCCCGTCGGGGGGAAGAACACTGAAGCTTTCTTT.

V and J are TRBV3-1 (or the pseudogene TRBV3-2) and TRBJ2-3; possibly TRBD2 for D (6 bases). V was trimmed by 4 bases and J by 2 bases, leaving 13 bases between them. Germline loops: CDR1 LGHDT, CDR2 YNNKEL (reference sequence). The CDR3 is made up of 15 amino acids. The CDR3 spells CASSRSGPYTDTQYF. CDR3 bases: TGTGCCAGCAGCCGCAGCGGGCCATACACAGATACGCAGTATTTT.